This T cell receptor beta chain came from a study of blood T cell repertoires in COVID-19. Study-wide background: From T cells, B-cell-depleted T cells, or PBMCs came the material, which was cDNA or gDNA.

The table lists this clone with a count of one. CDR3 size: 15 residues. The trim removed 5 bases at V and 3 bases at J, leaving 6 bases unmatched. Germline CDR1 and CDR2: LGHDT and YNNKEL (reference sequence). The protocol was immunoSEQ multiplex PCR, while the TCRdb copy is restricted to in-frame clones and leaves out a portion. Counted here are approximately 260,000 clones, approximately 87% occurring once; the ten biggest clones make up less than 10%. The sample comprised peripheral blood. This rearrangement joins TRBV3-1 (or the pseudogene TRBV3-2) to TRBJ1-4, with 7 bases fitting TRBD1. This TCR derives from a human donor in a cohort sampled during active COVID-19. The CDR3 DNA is TGTGCCAGCAGCACTCGGGACAGCTCTAATGAAAAACTGTTTTTT. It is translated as CASSTRDSSNEKLFF.